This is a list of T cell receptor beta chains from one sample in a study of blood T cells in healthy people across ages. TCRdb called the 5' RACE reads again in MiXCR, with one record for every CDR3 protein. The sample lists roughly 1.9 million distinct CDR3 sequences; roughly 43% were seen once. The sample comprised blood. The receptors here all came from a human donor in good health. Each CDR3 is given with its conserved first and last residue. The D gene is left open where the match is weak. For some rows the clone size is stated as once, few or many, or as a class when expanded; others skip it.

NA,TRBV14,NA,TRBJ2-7,TGTGCCAGCAGCCCTATTCTTGCAGGGGCGCACTCTCCCTACGAGCAGTACTTC,CASSPILAGAHSPYEQYF
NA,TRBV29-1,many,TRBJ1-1,TGCAGCGTTGGGACACAAACCTCGAACACTGAAGCTTTCTTT,CSVGTQTSNTEAFF
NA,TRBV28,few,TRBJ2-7,TGTGCCAGCAGTAAAACACCTGTGGAGCAGTACTTC,CASSKTPVEQYF
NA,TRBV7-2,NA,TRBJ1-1,TGTGCCAGCAGCCTAGGCATTGGAGGGAATGCTTTCTTT,CASSLGIGGNAFF
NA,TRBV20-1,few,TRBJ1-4,TGCAGTGCTAGAGATCCGGTGGGAACTAATGAAAAACTGTTTTTT,CSARDPVGTNEKLFF
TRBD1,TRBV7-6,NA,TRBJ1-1,TGTGCCAGCAGCTTAGTGACAGGGGCTGAAGCTTTCTTT,CASSLVTGAEAFF
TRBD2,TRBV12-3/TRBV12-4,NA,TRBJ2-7,TGTGCCAGCAGACGAACTAGCGGGGGCTACGAGCAGTACTTC,CASRRTSGGYEQYF
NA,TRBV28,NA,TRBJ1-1,TGTGCCAGCAGTTTAAGGAAGGGGGGTCTGATCACTGAAGCTTTCTTT,CASSLRKGGLITEAFF
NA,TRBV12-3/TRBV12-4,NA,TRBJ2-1,TGTGCCAGCAGTTTATACATAAGCCCCTACAATGAGCAGTTCTTC,CASSLYISPYNEQFF
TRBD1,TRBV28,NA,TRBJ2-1,TGTGCCAGCAGTTTAGTCGCCGGCCAGGGGGCGGATGAGCAGTTCTTC,CASSLVAGQGADEQFF
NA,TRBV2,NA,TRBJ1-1,TGTGCCAGCGGGGGGGGTGTTGAAGCTTTCTTT,CASGGGVEAFF
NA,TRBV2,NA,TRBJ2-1,TGTGCCAGCAACTCCGGGTTGTCCTACAATGAGCAGTTCTTC,CASNSGLSYNEQFF
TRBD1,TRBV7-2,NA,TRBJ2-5,TGTGCCAGCAGCCCCCGACAGGGAGTGGGCTCAGAGACCCAGTACTTC,CASSPRQGVGSETQYF
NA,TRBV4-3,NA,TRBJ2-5,TGCGCCAGCAGCTTCTTACCCCAAGAGCAAGAGACCCAGTACTTC,CASSFLPQEQETQYF
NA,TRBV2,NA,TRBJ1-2,TGTGCCAGACTGACAGGATACAACTACACCTTC,CARLTGYNYTF
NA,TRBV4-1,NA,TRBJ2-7,TGCGCCAGCAGCCAAGAAGGGTGGGGTTTTGGCGACGAGCAGTACTTC,CASSQEGWGFGDEQYF
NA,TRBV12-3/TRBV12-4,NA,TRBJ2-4,TGTGCCAGCAGGGGGGGCAGCAGGGTAAACATTCAGTACTTC,CASRGGSRVNIQYF
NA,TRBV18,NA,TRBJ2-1,TGTGCCAGCTCACCAACTGCTCAGGACTACAATGAGCAGTTCTTC,CASSPTAQDYNEQFF
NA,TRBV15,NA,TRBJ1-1,TGTGCCACCAGCAGAGTGCAGGGTAGTGAAGCTTTCTTT,CATSRVQGSEAFF
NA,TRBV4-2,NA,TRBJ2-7,TGTGCCAGCAGCTCTCGTATCAACGAGCAGTACTTC,CASSSRINEQYF
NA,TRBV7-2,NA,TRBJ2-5,TGTGCCAGCAGCTTGATGGTGGGACTGGCCTTGGAGACCCAGTACTTC,CASSLMVGLALETQYF
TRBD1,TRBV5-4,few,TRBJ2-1,TGTGCCAGCAGCGGGGGACAGGGCCAAGAGACCCAGTTCTTC,CASSGGQGQETQFF
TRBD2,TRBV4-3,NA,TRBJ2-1,TGCGCCAGCAGCCCGTATAGCGGGGCCTACAATGAGCAGTTCTTC,CASSPYSGAYNEQFF
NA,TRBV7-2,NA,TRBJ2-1,TGTGCCAGCAGCCCCGGGCCCGGCAGGGACAATGAGCAGTTCTTC,CASSPGPGRDNEQFF
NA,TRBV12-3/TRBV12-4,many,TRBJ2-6,TGTGCCAGCAGTTATGGGTTCTCTGGGGCCAACGTCCTGACTTTC,CASSYGFSGANVLTF
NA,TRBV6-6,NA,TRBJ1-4,TGTGCCAGCAGTTACATGCGGGGACTGATAACTAATGAAAAACTGTTTTTT,CASSYMRGLITNEKLFF
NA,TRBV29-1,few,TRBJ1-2,TGCAGCGTTGAAATCGTAAAGGACATCCCCTATGGCTACACCTTC,CSVEIVKDIPYGYTF
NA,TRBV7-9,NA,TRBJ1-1,TGTGCCAGCAGAGTATTGGTCGAGACCAACACTGAAGCTTTCTTT,CASRVLVETNTEAFF
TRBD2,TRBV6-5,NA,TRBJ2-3,TGTGCCAGCAGTTACCTCCCGGGACTAGCGGGGGGGCCGTTCTCAGATACGCAGTATTTT,CASSYLPGLAGGPFSDTQYF
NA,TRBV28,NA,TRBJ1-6,TGTGCCAGCAGTGCCCCTGGAGGCCCCCTCCACTTT,CASSAPGGPLHF
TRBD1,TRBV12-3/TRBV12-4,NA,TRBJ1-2,TGTGCCAGCACCATCGATCGGGGACAGGGCAACTATGGCTACACCTTC,CASTIDRGQGNYGYTF
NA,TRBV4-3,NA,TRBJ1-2,TGCGCCAGCAGCCAAGATCGAGCCCCAATGGCTTATGGCTACACCTTC,CASSQDRAPMAYGYTF
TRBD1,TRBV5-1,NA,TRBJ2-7,TGCGCCAGCAGCTTCCGGACAGGAACTCCCTACGAGCAGTACTTC,CASSFRTGTPYEQYF
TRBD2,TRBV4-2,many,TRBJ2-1,TGTGCCAGCAGCCAAGGGCTAGCGGAGCACAATGAGCAGTTCTTC,CASSQGLAEHNEQFF
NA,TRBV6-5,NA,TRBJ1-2,TGTGCCAGCAGTTATGGGACGGCCTCAATTAATGGCTACACCTTC,CASSYGTASINGYTF
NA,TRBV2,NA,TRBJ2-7,TGTGCCAGCAGTGAAAGTTCACTTATGGAGCAGTACTTC,CASSESSLMEQYF
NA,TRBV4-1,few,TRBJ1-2,TGCGCCAGCAGCCAAGGTTTTGCGGAGGGTCTTGGCTACACCTTC,CASSQGFAEGLGYTF
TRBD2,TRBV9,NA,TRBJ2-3,TGTGCCAGCAGCGAAGGTGCGACTAGCATAGATACGCAGTATTTT,CASSEGATSIDTQYF
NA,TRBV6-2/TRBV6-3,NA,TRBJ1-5,TGTGCCAGCAGTTTGACGACGGAGGGCAATCAGCCCCAGCATTTT,CASSLTTEGNQPQHF
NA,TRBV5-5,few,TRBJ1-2,TGTGCCAGCAGCTATCTCGGACAGTCTAACTATGGCTACACCTTC,CASSYLGQSNYGYTF
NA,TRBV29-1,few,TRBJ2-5,TGCAGCGTTGTTCCGGGAGCCCAAGAGACCCAGTACTTC,CSVVPGAQETQYF
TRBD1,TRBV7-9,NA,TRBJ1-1,TGTGCCAGCAGCTTAGGGCAGGGGGTAGGGGACACTGAAGCTTTCTTT,CASSLGQGVGDTEAFF
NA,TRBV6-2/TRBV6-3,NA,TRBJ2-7,TGTGCCAGCACTAACCGCCTCATGTCCTACGAGCAGTACTTC,CASTNRLMSYEQYF
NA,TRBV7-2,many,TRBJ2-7,TGTGCCAGCAACCCCCCTAGGGGGGGCGCGTACGAGCAGTACTTC,CASNPPRGGAYEQYF
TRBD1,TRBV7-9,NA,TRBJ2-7,TGTGCCACCGCCCGGGACAGACTCTACGAGCAGTACTTC,CATARDRLYEQYF
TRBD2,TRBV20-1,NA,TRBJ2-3,TGCAGTGCTAGAGAGGATAGCGGGGGCACAGATACGCAGTATTTT,CSAREDSGGTDTQYF
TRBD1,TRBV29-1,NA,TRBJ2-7,TGCAGCGCTTCTGAGGGGGCGACCTACGAGCAGTACTTC,CSASEGATYEQYF
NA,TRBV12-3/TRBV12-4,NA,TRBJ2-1,TGTGCCAGCAGCATTGGGTTATACAATGAGCAGTTCTTC,CASSIGLYNEQFF